This record covers a single T cell receptor beta chain. This clonotype was detected only a few times. Its specific antigen is unknown. No qualities accompany the bases; no much larger clone lies one base away. The germline V and J ends show losses of 4 bases and 6 bases respectively, and no gene match explains 5 bases of the junction. The germline V gene yields MNHEY for CDR1 and SVGAGI for CDR2. The CDR3 has 14 amino acids, counting the end cysteine and phenylalanine. Kept here is only the CDR3 DNA, which spans 42 bases and is read in frame from base 1. The method behind the library was RT-PCR. Sequenced on an Illumina HiSeq 2500. TCRdb passed the public sequencing reads through fastp at Q25 and MiXCR, retaining productive beta sequences. For every CDR3 protein sequence, its rows merge into one entry that carries the most common genes and DNA. The table for this sample lists some 640,000 distinct CDR3 sequences; 14% of them were counted only once. The ten largest clones represent around 7.3% of the sample.

The sample originates from a study of response to subunit inactivated influenza vaccine (dated by TCRdb to the late 2010s). Study-level background: Deep quantitative profiling of the T cell receptor repertoire was used in the study to follow responses to a trivalent subunit inactivated influenza vaccine.

Overall study outcomes, separate from this receptor: The authors proposed that each seasonal influenza vaccination may bring in only a limited number of new T cells.

This chain is built from TRBV6-5 and TRBJ2-3; the central 9 bases match TRBD1. The sample in question was PBMCs from blood, obtained roughly 2 weeks before vaccination. The sequence was obtained from a man aged 45-65 years who received an inactivated influenza vaccine. Donor details come from another sample of the same person, matched by shared clones. The nucleotide sequence is given as TGTGCCAGCAGTTCCGGACAGGGGAGTGATACGCAGTATTTT. Translated, it reads CASSSGQGSDTQYF.